This is a list of T cell receptor beta chains from one sample in a study of T cell repertoires and HLA-DP antigens. Clones were sequenced by immunoSEQ multiplex PCR, and TCRdb holds only the in-frame ones, with some missing. The sample includes around 90,000 clones, around nine tenths of them seen just once. Their cognate antigens are unknown. Material for sequencing was CD4+ T cells from PBMCs. All receptors derive from a man aged 45-65 years in good health and CMV-seronegative. The CDR3 runs from the conserved cysteine through the conserved F or W. The D gene is left open where the match is weak. Where a row states a size, it is once, few, many or the class of an expanded clone; other rows omit it.

TRBV29-1	NA	TRBJ2-1	TRBD2	CSVEERGGGRPQGGNEQFF	TGCAGCGTTGAAGAGCGGGGGGGCGGGCGGCCGCAGGGAGGGAATGAGCAGTTCTTC
TRBV6-1	NA	TRBJ1-5	TRBD1	CASRGGFSNQPQHF	TGTGCCAGCAGAGGGGGCTTTAGCAATCAGCCCCAGCATTTT
TRBV9	NA	TRBJ1-6	NA	CASSVGGEAGLVNSPLHF	TGTGCCAGCAGCGTAGGGGGAGAGGCGGGGTTGGTGAATTCACCCCTCCACTTT
TRBV14	NA	TRBJ1-1	NA	CASSQVALGNTEAFF	TGTGCCAGCAGCCAAGTTGCACTTGGGAACACTGAAGCTTTCTTT
TRBV4-2	NA	TRBJ1-2	NA	CASSQERSANYGYTF	TGTGCCAGCAGCCAAGAACGGTCCGCTAACTATGGCTACACCTTC
TRBV30	NA	TRBJ1-2	NA	CAWKSGTRGYTF	TGTGCCTGGAAATCAGGGACTAGGGGCTACACCTTC
TRBV7-3	NA	TRBJ2-5	NA	CASSLWGGSLAQETQYF	TGTGCCAGCAGCTTGTGGGGTGGGAGCCTCGCCCAAGAGACCCAGTACTTC
TRBV5-1	NA	TRBJ2-5	NA	CASSLGGDGSGETQYF	TGCGCCAGCAGCTTGGGAGGGGACGGGTCCGGGGAGACCCAGTACTTC
TRBV5-4	NA	TRBJ2-1	NA	CASNMAEPGPYNEQFF	TGTGCCAGCAACATGGCGGAGCCAGGGCCCTACAATGAGCAGTTCTTC
TRBV4-3	NA	TRBJ1-5	NA	CASSQDTGQGQPQHF	TGCGCCAGCAGCCAAGATACCGGACAAGGACAGCCCCAGCATTTT
TRBV11-2	NA	TRBJ2-3	NA	CASSTNAGDTQYF	TGTGCCAGCAGCACAAACGCGGGGGATACGCAGTATTTT
TRBV4-1	few	TRBJ1-1	NA	CASSPRTVLMNTEAFF	TGCGCCAGCAGCCCTCGGACGGTCCTCATGAACACTGAAGCTTTCTTT
TRBV7-2	NA	TRBJ1-5	NA	CASSLDGYNQPQHF	TGTGCCAGCAGCTTAGACGGTTACAATCAGCCCCAGCATTTT
TRBV19	NA	TRBJ1-3	NA	CASSTRRPGSGNTIYF	TGTGCCAGTAGTACCAGAAGGCCGGGCTCTGGAAACACCATATATTTT
TRBV7-3	NA	TRBJ2-3	TRBD1	CASSLSQGALNTQYF	TGTGCCAGCAGCTTATCCCAGGGGGCTCTAAATACGCAGTATTTT
TRBV9	NA	TRBJ1-3	NA	CASSSGQPTFSGNTIYF	TGTGCCAGCAGCTCCGGACAGCCAACCTTCTCTGGAAACACCATATATTTT
TRBV29-1	NA	TRBJ1-6	TRBD1	CSVRGTGGNSPLHF	TGCAGCGTTAGAGGGACAGGGGGGAATTCACCCCTCCACTTT
TRBV19	NA	TRBJ2-5	NA	CASSRFETQYF	TGTGCCAGTAGCCGATTTGAGACCCAGTACTTC
TRBV7-2	few	TRBJ1-3	NA	CASSRGLAGNTIYF	TGTGCCAGCAGCCGGGGGTTAGCTGGAAACACCATATATTTT
TRBV7-9	NA	TRBJ1-2	TRBD1	CASSPHRGTYGYTF	TGTGCCAGCAGCCCTCACAGGGGAACTTATGGCTACACCTTC
TRBV10-3	NA	TRBJ2-7	TRBD1	CAIKAQGAYEQYF	TGTGCCATCAAAGCGCAGGGGGCCTACGAGCAGTACTTC
TRBV6-1	NA	TRBJ1-5	NA	CASSRPGQPQHF	TGTGCCAGCAGCCGTCCCGGTCAGCCCCAGCATTTT
TRBV11-2	NA	TRBJ2-5	NA	CASSFGPTETQYF	TGTGCCAGCAGCTTCGGACCAACAGAGACCCAGTACTTC
TRBV28	NA	TRBJ1-2	NA	CASSTSGGYTF	TGTGCCAGCAGTACGAGCGGCGGCTACACCTTC
TRBV5-1	NA	TRBJ2-3	NA	CASKEQASTDTQYF	TGCGCCAGCAAGGAACAGGCTAGCACAGATACGCAGTATTTT
TRBV5-1	few	TRBJ2-5	NA	CASSLVGETQYF	TGCGCCAGCAGCTTGGTGGGGGAGACCCAGTACTTC
TRBV6-5	NA	TRBJ2-1	NA	CASRDSGAGYNEQFF	TGTGCCAGCAGGGATTCAGGGGCGGGCTACAATGAGCAGTTCTTC
TRBV6-1	NA	TRBJ2-7	TRBD1	CASRGQELTYEQYF	TGTGCCAGCAGGGGACAGGAACTAACCTACGAGCAGTACTTC
TRBV19	once	TRBJ1-1	NA	CASSISASPGHTEAFF	TGTGCCAGTAGTATTTCTGCCAGCCCGGGACATACTGAAGCTTTCTTT
TRBV11-1	NA	TRBJ1-2	TRBD1	CASSYGTAKDSYGYTF	TGTGCCAGCAGCTACGGGACAGCGAAAGATAGCTATGGCTACACCTTC
TRBV19	once	TRBJ1-2	NA	CASSTPAPGHYGYTF	TGTGCCAGTAGTACCCCCGCGCCAGGTCACTATGGCTACACCTTC
TRBV5-4	NA	TRBJ2-2	NA	CASSQVSYRDTGELFF	TGCGCCAGCAGCCAAGTCTCGTACAGGGACACCGGGGAGCTGTTTTTT
TRBV7-2	NA	TRBJ2-3	NA	CASSLRQLNRRTDTQYF	TGTGCCAGCAGCCTAAGACAGCTCAACCGCCGCACAGATACGCAGTATTTT
TRBV27	NA	TRBJ1-1	TRBD1	CASSLRLTGAWNTEAFF	TGTGCCAGCAGTTTAAGATTGACAGGGGCCTGGAACACTGAAGCTTTCTTT
TRBV6-1	once	TRBJ2-4	NA	CASSEALGSGAKNIQYF	TGTGCCAGCAGTGAAGCGTTGGGGTCGGGAGCCAAAAACATTCAGTACTTC
TRBV5-1	NA	TRBJ2-6	NA	CASSIPSSSGANVLTF	TGCGCCAGCAGCATACCGTCAAGCTCTGGGGCCAACGTCCTGACTTTC
TRBV6-6	NA	TRBJ1-5	NA	CASSDGWGPAAQHF	TGTGCCAGCAGTGACGGGTGGGGACCCGCGGCCCAGCATTTT
TRBV7-6	NA	TRBJ2-1	NA	CASSSGSHSYNEQFF	TGTGCCAGCAGCTCGGGGAGCCACTCCTACAATGAGCAGTTCTTC
TRBV7-8	NA	TRBJ1-5	TRBD1	CASSLYRGPRNQPQHF	TGTGCCAGCAGCTTATACAGGGGGCCGAGAAATCAGCCCCAGCATTTT
TRBV7-8	NA	TRBJ2-7	TRBD2	CASSLWVRTSGSRGEQYF	TGTGCCAGCAGCTTATGGGTTCGGACTAGCGGGAGCCGCGGCGAGCAGTACTTC
TRBV6-5	NA	TRBJ1-1	TRBD1	CASSYDPGQPTEAFF	TGTGCCAGCAGTTATGACCCGGGACAGCCCACTGAAGCTTTCTTT
TRBV4-1	NA	TRBJ2-1	TRBD1	CASSPGQGVDNEQFF	TGCGCCAGCAGCCCAGGACAGGGGGTAGACAATGAGCAGTTCTTC
TRBV12-5	NA	TRBJ1-1	TRBD1	CASGLGITGGLTEAFF	TGTGCTAGTGGTTTGGGGATTACAGGGGGATTAACTGAAGCTTTCTTT
TRBV11-3	once	TRBJ2-3	NA	CASSSSTDTQYF	TGTGCCAGCAGCTCATCAACAGATACGCAGTATTTT
TRBV29-1	NA	TRBJ1-4	TRBD1	CSVAPLGVGQGGEKLFF	TGCAGCGTTGCGCCCCTTGGAGTCGGACAGGGGGGAGAAAAACTGTTTTTT
TRBV7-2	NA	TRBJ1-5	NA	CASSPNINQPQHF	TGTGCCAGCAGCCCAAACATCAATCAGCCCCAGCATTTT
TRBV6-1	NA	TRBJ1-6	NA	CASTQIRTDNSPLHF	TGTGCCAGCACCCAGATCCGGACAGATAATTCACCCCTCCACTTT
TRBV18	NA	TRBJ2-3	TRBD1	CASSNQGALTDTQYF	TGTGCCAGCTCGAACCAGGGGGCGCTGACAGATACGCAGTATTTT
TRBV7-9	few	TRBJ1-3	NA	CASSLLGAGNTIYF	TGTGCCAGCAGCTTACTGGGGGCTGGAAACACCATATATTTT